One sample yielded the 10 T cell receptor beta chains listed below, sequenced in a study of CD8+ T cells in alopecia areata. Treatment described: oral pan-JAK inhibitor, 5-10 mg twice daily. In each case, RNA was isolated and then reverse transcribed into cDNA as the sequencing template. Data came from immunoSEQ multiplex PCR; TCRdb stores just in-frame clones and leaves some out. The sample consists of about 160,000 clones, around three fifths of them appearing once. The input for sequencing was CD4+ T cells sorted from blood, taken at week 4, from a patient treated with tofacitinib. All receptors derive from a human donor with alopecia areata.

The J gene is TRBJ2-5, the V gene TRBV18; 7 bases line up with TRBD1. CDR1 and CDR2 (germline): KGHSH, LQKENI. V dropped 0 bases and J dropped 4; count of bases not matched to a gene: 5. The CDR3 runs 15 residues. The CDR3 DNA reads TGTGCCAGCTCACCACCCGAGGGGGCGCGAGAGACCCAGTACTTC. Translating gives CASSPPEGARETQYF. Full variable domain (remainder filled in from reference TRBV18 and TRBJ2-5): NAGVMQNPRHLVRRRGQEARLRCSPMKGHSHVYWYRQLPEEGLKFMVYLQKENIIDESGMPKERFSAEFPKEGPSILRIQQVVRGDSAAYFCASSPPEGARETQYFGPGTRLLVL.

The V call is TRBV7-2, the J call TRBJ2-1, with D possibly TRBD2 on 5 matching bases. The V and J ends lost 6 bases and 7 bases respectively, with 13 bases between them. Germline CDR1 reads SGHTA; CDR2 reads FQGNSA. The CDR3 sequence is 13 residues long. The DNA for the CDR3 is TGTGCCAGCAGTCGGGAAATCTATAATGAGCAGTTCTTC. It is translated as CASSREIYNEQFF.

Note on this clone: A junction boundary mismatches the germline segment, possibly from a read error. The J gene is TRBJ1-6, the V gene TRBV30; 7 nucleotides agree with TRBD1. CDR1 is GTSNPN, CDR2 SVGIG, per germline (reference sequence). CDR3 length: 14 amino acids. CDR3 DNA sequence: TGTGCCTGGAGTGTAGAAGGGACAGTCTCCCCCCCGGCCTTT. It yields the protein CAWSVEGTVSPPAF. Full variable domain (missing parts from reference TRBV30 and TRBJ1-6): SQTIHQWPATLVQPVGSPLSLECTVEGTSNPNLYWYRQAAGRGLQLLFYSVGIGQISSEVPQNLSASRPQDRQFILSSKKLLLSDSGFYLCAWSVEGTVSPPAFGNGTRLTVT.

The chain couples TRBV30 to TRBJ2-7; 9 bases match TRBD2. J lost 2 bases, V lost 3 bases, and 2 bases had no gene match. Germline CDR1 reads GTSNPN; CDR2 reads SVGIG (reference sequence). This CDR3 contains 13 residues. The DNA of the CDR3 is TGTGCCTGGAGGGCGGGAGGGGCCTACGAGCAGTACTTC. Translation: CAWRAGGAYEQYF.

This clone was picked up a small number of times. This sequence joins TRBV30 and TRBJ1-3; weak D call: TRBD1 (5 bases). Trimming stripped 3 bases from V and 4 bases from J, with 10 bases between. Germline V gene sequence: CDR1 GTSNPN, CDR2 SVGIG (reference sequence). CDR3 length equals 13 residues. CDR3 sequence: CAWRGAGGNTIYF. CDR3 DNA sequence: TGTGCCTGGAGAGGGGCCGGGGGAAACACCATATATTTT.

The V call is TRBV7-9, the J call TRBJ1-1; D possibly corresponds to TRBD1 (6 bases). V lost 5 bases, J lost 4 bases, and 14 bases lay in between. The CDR3 spans 14 residues. From germline, CDR1 is SEHNR and CDR2 FQNEAQ (reference sequence). The CDR3 DNA follows: TGTGCCAGCAGCCCGGACAGCCGGCGCACTGAAGCTTTCTTT. This encodes CASSPDSRRTEAFF.

The chain joins TRBV12-5 to TRBJ2-7; no clear D. Trimming left V 4 bases short and J 5 bases short, with 15 bases between. Germline V CDR1 and CDR2: LGHNT, FRNRAP. The CDR3 totals 14 residues. CDR3 nucleotides: TGTGCTAGTGGTTCGCCGGTGGGGTTCCACGAGCAGTACTTC. It codes for CASGSPVGFHEQYF.

The V gene is TRBV30, the J gene TRBJ2-4; possible D gene TRBD1, 5 bases. CDR1 and CDR2 (germline): GTSNPN, SVGIG (reference sequence). This CDR3 spans 14 amino acids. The germline V and J ends were trimmed by 3 bases and 4 bases, with 13 bases remaining between them. CDR3: CAWRKGQEKNIQYF. The CDR3 coding sequence is TGTGCCTGGAGAAAGGGGCAGGAGAAAAACATTCAGTACTTC. Full variable domain (remainder filled in from reference TRBV30 and TRBJ2-4): SQTIHQWPATLVQPVGSPLSLECTVEGTSNPNLYWYRQAAGRGLQLLFYSVGIGQISSEVPQNLSASRPQDRQFILSSKKLLLSDSGFYLCAWRKGQEKNIQYFGAGTRLSVL.

The genes are TRBV29-1 and TRBJ1-3; TRBD1 might be the D (5 bases). The CDR3 has 13 amino acids. The V gene lost 1 base and the J gene lost 5 bases, with 9 bases spanning the gap. Looked up from germline, CDR1 is SQVTM and CDR2 is ANQGSEA. This CDR3 reads CSVEGRGRNTIYF. DNA of the CDR3: TGCAGCGTTGAAGGACGGGGGAGAAACACCATATATTTT.

The CDR3 sequence: CSVAEGGQGHSPLHF. CDR3 nucleotides: TGCAGCGTTGCCGAGGGTGGACAGGGTCATTCACCCCTCCACTTT. The J gene is TRBJ1-6, the V gene TRBV29-1; 8 positions match TRBD1. The CDR3 is made up of 15 amino acids. With 4 bases clipped from V and 8 bases from J, the junction kept 10 bases outside the gene matches. CDR1 and CDR2 from the germline V gene are SQVTM and ANQGSEA.